This TCR beta chain derives from a study of vaccination and CD4 T cells after COVID-19. As regards this clonotype: Its target is not known.

Indicated treatment: roughly ten-day PBMC culture with coronavirus spike peptide pools or control peptides (ViraFEST assay). The Oncomine TCR Beta short-read assay was applied to DNA of cultured CD4+ T cells. MiXCR, run by TCRdb on the PCR reads, gives a single entry per CDR3 protein. In the table there are 15,000 to 20,000 distinct CDR3 sequences, less than 55% of which are singletons. This CDR3 is 17 amino acids long. Per the germline V gene, CDR1 is SGHAT and CDR2 is FQNNGV. Losses at the gene ends were 3 bases for V and 0 bases for J; bases not matched to a gene: 4. The sequenced sample consisted of cultured CD4+ T cells from blood. This rearrangement joins TRBV11-2 to TRBJ2-3, with 12 bases aligning to TRBD2. The clonotype comes from a human donor with COVID-19. CDR3 amino acids: CASSLWTSGKSTDTQYF. CDR3 DNA sequence: TGTGCCAGCAGCTTGTGGACTAGCGGGAAAAGCACAGATACGCAGTATTTT.